This T cell receptor beta chain is drawn from a study of blood T cell repertoires in COVID-19. Original data processing: By means of reference gene primer amplification, nucleated cell counts were estimated. Generated by immunoSEQ multiplex PCR, the TCRdb table keeps only in-frame clones and is missing some. That table furnishes V, J and clone size, whereas the DNA furnished D and trimming. This sample has roughly 200,000 clones, with approximately 85% found just once. The table lists this clone with a few counts. The CDR3 consists of 13 residues. Trimming removed 5 bases from V and 7 bases from J, with 14 bases in between. CDR1 and CDR2 from the germline V gene are SEHNR and FQNEAQ (reference sequence).

The specimen sequenced was peripheral blood. The TCR comes from a woman aged 60-75 years with acute or convalescent COVID-19. The chain recombines TRBV7-9 with TRBJ1-1, with no clear D. The CDR3 nucleotides read TGTGCCAGCAGCATACTGAACCGGGGTGAAGCTTTCTTT. As protein: CASSILNRGEAFF.